This is a list of T cell receptor beta chains from one sample in a study of blood T cells in healthy people across ages. TCRdb redid the calling of the 5' RACE reads with MiXCR, one entry per CDR3 protein. Among 270,000 or so distinct CDR3 sequences listed, about 25% were seen once. Sequencing was carried out using blood. These receptor sequences come from a woman between 65 and 79 years old in good health. CDR3s include the opening cysteine and the closing phenylalanine or tryptophan. Fields, in order: J gene, V gene, clone size, D gene, CDR3 DNA, CDR3 protein. A D gene is named only where the DNA matches it firmly. Some rows have no size entry. The others give once, few or many, or a class for an expanded clone.

J: TRBJ2-5
V: TRBV7-2
size: few
D: .
DNA: TGTGCCAGCAGCTTAATTATAGGGGACCAAGAGACCCAGTACTTC
CDR3: CASSLIIGDQETQYF

J: TRBJ2-7
V: TRBV6-2/TRBV6-3
size: few
D: .
DNA: TGTGCCAGCAGCTTTGGACGGAGCGAGCAGTACTTC
CDR3: CASSFGRSEQYF

J: TRBJ2-1
V: TRBV9
size: few
D: TRBD1
DNA: TGTGCCAGCAGCCCAGGGGGTGCTAGCAATGAGCAGTTCTTC
CDR3: CASSPGGASNEQFF

J: TRBJ2-3
V: TRBV5-1
size: many
D: .
DNA: TGCGCCAGCAGTCGCCAGGAGGGGGGGGATACGCAGTATTTT
CDR3: CASSRQEGGDTQYF

J: TRBJ2-3
V: TRBV12-3/TRBV12-4
size: few
D: .
DNA: TGTGCCAGCAGTTTAGGGTCTAGCCGCGACCTTTCTTATACGCAGTATTTT
CDR3: CASSLGSSRDLSYTQYF

J: TRBJ2-7
V: TRBV20-1
size: .
D: TRBD2
DNA: TGCAGCGGACTAGACAGTCCTGCAAGGGGGCAGTACTTC
CDR3: CSGLDSPARGQYF

J: TRBJ2-2
V: TRBV20-1
size: .
D: TRBD2
DNA: TGCAGTGCTCCTTCGCCTAGCGGGAACACCGGGGAGCTGTTTTTT
CDR3: CSAPSPSGNTGELFF

J: TRBJ2-5
V: TRBV29-1
size: few
D: TRBD2
DNA: TGCAGCGTTGGATCTAGCGGGAAAGAGACCCAGTACTTC
CDR3: CSVGSSGKETQYF

J: TRBJ2-7
V: TRBV3-1
size: few
D: .
DNA: TGTGCCAGCAGCCAAGGGCTCTCCTACGAGCAGTACTTC
CDR3: CASSQGLSYEQYF

J: TRBJ2-5
V: TRBV5-1
size: .
D: .
DNA: TGCGCCAGCGAGGCCGTGGCAGTTAAAGAGACCCAGTACTTC
CDR3: CASEAVAVKETQYF

J: TRBJ2-1
V: TRBV7-3
size: few
D: TRBD2
DNA: TGTGCCAGCAGCCCATTCGCGGGAGGGTTCTATGAGCAGTTCTTC
CDR3: CASSPFAGGFYEQFF

J: TRBJ2-3
V: TRBV2
size: .
D: TRBD2
DNA: TGTGCCAGCATGGCGGGGGTGAGCACAGATACGCAGTATTTT
CDR3: CASMAGVSTDTQYF

J: TRBJ2-7
V: TRBV3-1
size: .
D: TRBD1
DNA: TGTGCCAGCAGCCAATCGGGACAGGAGGACGAGCAGTACTTC
CDR3: CASSQSGQEDEQYF

J: TRBJ1-2
V: TRBV5-7
size: few
D: TRBD1
DNA: TGTGCCAGTACTCATTGGGACAGGGCTGGCTACACCTTC
CDR3: CASTHWDRAGYTF

J: TRBJ2-4
V: TRBV5-1
size: few
D: .
DNA: TGCGCCAGCGGGCTAGGGGGAAACATTCAGTACTTC
CDR3: CASGLGGNIQYF

J: TRBJ2-6
V: TRBV4-2
size: .
D: .
DNA: TGTGCCAGCAGCCAAATCCAAGGGGGTTCCTCTGGGGCCAACGTCCTGACTTTC
CDR3: CASSQIQGGSSGANVLTF

J: TRBJ2-4
V: TRBV6-1
size: .
D: TRBD1
DNA: TGTGCCAGCAGCCGACTGACAGGGGTTGTCAAAAACATTCAGTACTTC
CDR3: CASSRLTGVVKNIQYF

J: TRBJ1-4
V: TRBV29-1
size: few
D: .
DNA: TGCAGCGTTGTGTTGAGCGAAAAACTGTTTTTT
CDR3: CSVVLSEKLFF

J: TRBJ2-1
V: TRBV7-8
size: .
D: .
DNA: TGTGCCAGCAGCTTAGCGGGCTACCAAGCCTACAATGAGCAGTTCTTC
CDR3: CASSLAGYQAYNEQFF

J: TRBJ2-1
V: TRBV5-6
size: few
D: TRBD2
DNA: TGTGCCAGCAGCAAGCGGACTAGCGGTTCAAGCTCCTACAATGAGCAGTTCTTC
CDR3: CASSKRTSGSSSYNEQFF

J: TRBJ1-2
V: TRBV20-1
size: .
D: TRBD1
DNA: TGCAGTGTTTCACAGGGGTTGAGCTATGACTACACCTTC
CDR3: CSVSQGLSYDYTF

J: TRBJ2-1
V: TRBV20-1
size: many
D: .
DNA: TGCAGTGCTAGGGGGTCCTACAATGAGCAGTTCTTC
CDR3: CSARGSYNEQFF

J: TRBJ2-1
V: TRBV3-1
size: .
D: TRBD2
DNA: TGTGCCAGCAGCCTCCTAGCGGGTAACTCCTACAATGAGCAGTTCTTC
CDR3: CASSLLAGNSYNEQFF

J: TRBJ2-7
V: TRBV6-2/TRBV6-3
size: few
D: .
DNA: TGTGCCAGCAGTGCTGGGCGACAGCCCTACGAGCAGTACTTC
CDR3: CASSAGRQPYEQYF

J: TRBJ2-1
V: TRBV7-2
size: .
D: TRBD2
DNA: TGTGCCAGCAGCTTAAACCTAGCGGGGGGGCTTGACAATGAGCAGTTCTTC
CDR3: CASSLNLAGGLDNEQFF

J: TRBJ2-1
V: TRBV5-6
size: .
D: TRBD1
DNA: TGTGCCAGCAGCTTGTTCGACAGGGGATACAATGAGCAGTTCTTC
CDR3: CASSLFDRGYNEQFF

J: TRBJ2-5
V: TRBV20-1
size: many
D: .
DNA: TGCAGTGCTAGTAAGGGCTGGGGGGAGACCCAGTACTTC
CDR3: CSASKGWGETQYF

J: TRBJ1-1
V: TRBV19
size: many
D: TRBD1
DNA: TGTGCCAGTAGCCCCCCGACAGGGGTAAAGACTGAAGCTTTCTTT
CDR3: CASSPPTGVKTEAFF

J: TRBJ2-1
V: TRBV7-2
size: .
D: TRBD1
DNA: TGTGCCAGCAGCTTAAGGTGGGACAGGGCGGCCAATGAGCAGTTCTTC
CDR3: CASSLRWDRAANEQFF

J: TRBJ1-2
V: TRBV29-1
size: few
D: .
DNA: TGCAGCGTTGAAGGGACAGATATCAACTATGGCTACACCTTC
CDR3: CSVEGTDINYGYTF

J: TRBJ2-3
V: TRBV5-1
size: .
D: .
DNA: TGCGCCAGCAGCAAGGATTACCCCGGGGGTACGCAGTATTTT
CDR3: CASSKDYPGGTQYF